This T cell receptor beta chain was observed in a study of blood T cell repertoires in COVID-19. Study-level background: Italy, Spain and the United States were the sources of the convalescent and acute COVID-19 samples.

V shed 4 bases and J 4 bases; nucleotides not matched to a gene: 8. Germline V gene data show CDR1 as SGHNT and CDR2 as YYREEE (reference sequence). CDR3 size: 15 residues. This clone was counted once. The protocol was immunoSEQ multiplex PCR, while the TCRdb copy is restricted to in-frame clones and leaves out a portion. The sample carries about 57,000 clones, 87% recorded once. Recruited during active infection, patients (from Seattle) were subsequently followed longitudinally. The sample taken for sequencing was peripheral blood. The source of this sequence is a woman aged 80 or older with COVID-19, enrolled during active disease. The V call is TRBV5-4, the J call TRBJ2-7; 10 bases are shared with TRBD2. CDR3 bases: TGTGCCAGCAGCGGGCCGGGACTAGCGTTTTACGAGCAGTACTTC. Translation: CASSGPGLAFYEQYF.